This T cell receptor (beta chain) was sequenced for a study of persistence of HIV-infected CD4 T cells. The CDR3 loop spans 15 amino acids. Cells were stimulated with CMV-infected fibroblast lysates at approximately 10 ug/mL. CD40L/CD69 double-negative CD45RO-high memory CD4+ T cells were collected. These HIV-1-infected adults initiated suppressive ART in chronic infection. Concerning this clone itself: What it recognizes is unknown.

The immunoSEQ assay was version 4, run in survey mode. Sequencing was performed with immunoSEQ multiplex PCR; in TCRdb, only in-frame clones are kept and a portion is missing. The sample has tens of thousands of clones; under 85% are singletons. The specimen comprised CD4+ T cells sorted from PBMCs after approximately 19-hour stimulation, sampled from a patient who received antiretroviral therapy. The gene calls are TRBV21-1 and TRBJ2-2; no DNA check was done on the table's D call, TRBD1. TRBV21-1 is labeled a pseudogene. The TCR comes from an adult man with HIV who was CMV-seropositive. The CDR3 loop reads CASSPPPGCTGELFF. The DNA for the CDR3 is TGTGCCAGCAGCCCTCCACCAGGGTGCACCGGGGAGCTGTTTTTT.